The clone carrying this T cell receptor beta chain was recorded at least ten times. What it binds is unknown. Sorting was used to obtain naive CD8 T cells (CD8+CD4-CCR7+CD45RA+). Bulk TCR library preparation followed previously described methods with listed TCR primers. TCRdb recomputed calls from the PCR reads with MiXCR, one row per CDR3 protein. Among about 510,000 distinct CDR3 sequences listed, around 25% were seen once. This sample stems from a study of molecular identifiers for immune sequencing clone quantification. The V end was cut by 0 bases, the J end by 6 bases, with 6 bases between. Germline assignment: CDR1 MGHRA and CDR2 YSYEKL. The CDR3 contains 12 residues. Study-level results: Clones that had above 20 RNA copies took up over 98% of effector molecules but under 1% in naive cells. Among 800,000 to 1,000,000 naive cells, spiked Jurkat TCR RNA from a single cell was reportedly detectable.

The chain couples TRBV4-1 to TRBJ2-7; D gene ambiguous. The sequence derives from a human donor in good health. Some libraries in this study had Jurkat cell RNA spiked in. Specimen: naive CD8+ T cells from blood, with Jurkat cell RNA spiked in. As for subset: FACS-sorted CD8+CD4-CCR7+CD45RA+ naive T cells. DNA for the CDR3: TGCGCCAGCAGCCAAGATACGGCCGAGCAGTACTTC. Its translation: CASSQDTAEQYF.